This T cell receptor beta chain was sequenced for a study of cytomegalovirus exposure and HLA in healthy donors. Study-wide background: Researchers previously reported finding 90 million to 130 million unique TCR beta sequences from about 170 million T cells. Whole-study results and caveats: The authors excluded some V segments, including TRBV6-2 and TRBV6-3, as indistinguishable. The study found most TCR sequences rare, yet found some public TCRs in many donors. Productive rates of about 90% or about 30% were seen for most TCR beta V segments in an earlier analysis.

CDR3 length equals 16 residues. Use of 60 Vbeta and 13 Jbeta primers characterized the PCR. Using immunoSEQ multiplex PCR, the repertoire was profiled, and TCRdb retains in-frame clones only, with some absent. The table shows 120,000 to 150,000 clones, with over 75% occurring only once. On this clone: Its antigen is undetermined.

The sample comprised PBMCs. The TCR was taken from a man aged 35-49 years in good health and CMV-seronegative. The gene calls are TRBV12-2 and TRBJ2-3; the table names TRBD2, a call not compared with the DNA. TRBV12-2 is recorded as a pseudogene. The CDR3 loop is CASRLTSGGITDTQYF. The CDR3 DNA reads TGTGCAAGTCGCTTAACGAGCGGGGGGATCACAGATACGCAGTATTTT.